The 18 T cell receptor beta chains below come from one sample, sequenced in a study of blood T cell repertoires in COVID-19. Sequenced by immunoSEQ multiplex PCR; TCRdb stores in-frame clones only, minus some. The repertoire has approximately 240,000 clones, about nine tenths of them found once; the top ten carry over 0.8%. Sample: peripheral blood. These receptors all come from a man younger than 40 with COVID-19, enrolled during active disease.

The CDR3: CASSPPGLAGLSRELFF. In DNA form, the CDR3 reads TGTGCCAGCAGTCCCCCCGGACTAGCGGGGTTGAGCCGGGAGCTGTTTTTT. This chain connects TRBV3-1 (or the pseudogene TRBV3-2) to TRBJ2-2; 12 nucleotides match TRBD2. The CDR3 contains 17 residues. Germline V gene lookup returns CDR1 LGHDT and CDR2 YNNKEL (reference sequence). The trim removed 6 bases at V and 9 bases at J, leaving 14 bases unmatched.

The chain combines TRBV4-1 with TRBJ1-2, with 7 nucleotides matching TRBD1. J was trimmed by 1 base and V by 2 bases; bases with no gene match: 4. CDR3 size: 15 residues. Germline values: CDR1 MGHRA, CDR2 YSYEKL. The CDR3 region is CASSQTRQGNYGYTF. CDR3 nucleotides: TGCGCCAGCAGCCAAACCAGACAGGGTAACTATGGCTACACCTTC.

This chain joins TRBV19 and TRBJ2-2, with D perhaps TRBD2 (6 bases). Per germline, CDR1 LNHDA and CDR2 SQIVND (reference sequence). V was trimmed by 1 base and J by 0 bases, leaving 9 bases between them. This CDR3 region has 16 residues. For the CDR3, the DNA is TGTGCCAGTAGTATAGGTTGGGGGGCGAACACCGGGGAGCTGTTTTTT. This encodes CASSIGWGANTGELFF.

V is TRBV4-1 and J is TRBJ2-3, with TRBD2 identical over 14 bases. V lost 4 bases, J lost 5 bases, and 8 bases stayed unmatched. The CDR3 is 17 residues long. CDR1 is MGHRA, CDR2 YSYEKL, per germline. CDR3 in DNA: TGCGCCAGCAGCCCGCGACTAGCGGGGGGGCCCCGAGATACGCAGTATTTT. Translated, it gives CASSPRLAGGPRDTQYF.

The V gene is TRBV6-5, the J gene TRBJ1-1; TRBD1 agrees at 8 bases. The CDR3 has 14 residues. Germline V CDR1 and CDR2: MNHEY, SVGAGI. Losses at the gene ends were 4 bases for V and 3 bases for J; bases not matched to a gene: 4. The CDR3 loop is CASSLQGGDTEAFF. The DNA for the CDR3 is TGTGCCAGCAGTTTACAGGGGGGGGACACTGAAGCTTTCTTT.

This chain links TRBV19 with TRBJ1-2; D remains unclear. CDR3 length equals 15 residues. CDR1 and CDR2 from the germline V gene are LNHDA and SQIVND (reference sequence). V lost 2 bases, J lost 2 bases, and 12 bases lay in between. As DNA, the CDR3 is TGTGCCAGTAGTATAACAGCCAGAAACAACTATGGCTACACCTTC. The encoded protein is CASSITARNNYGYTF. The full variable domain, in which reference TRBV19 and TRBJ1-2 provide the parts outside the CDR3, is DGGITQSPKYLFRKEGQNVTLSCEQNLNHDAMYWYRQDPGQGLRLIYYSQIVNDFQKGDIAEGYSVSREKKESFPLTVTSAQKNPTAFYLCASSITARNNYGYTFGSGTRLTVV.

V is TRBV27 and J is TRBJ1-4, with 11 bases aligning to TRBD1. The germline V gene encodes CDR1 MNHEY and CDR2 SMNVEV (reference sequence). CDR3 length: 19 residues. With V trimmed by 5 bases and J by 2 bases, 13 bases remained unmatched. The CDR3 DNA is TGTGCCAGCAGTCCAAGCCCGACGGACAGGGGGCTTACTAATGAAAAACTGTTTTTT. Amino acids: CASSPSPTDRGLTNEKLFF.

CDR3 bases: TGTGCCAGTAGAAGTAGTACGAGCGGCCAAGAGACCCAGTACTTC. It yields the protein CASRSSTSGQETQYF. The chain combines TRBV19 with TRBJ2-5; TRBD2 is a possible D gene (5 bases). This CDR3 has 15 residues. Trimming removed 6 bases from V and 1 base from J, with 15 bases in between. CDR1 and CDR2 from the germline V gene are LNHDA and SQIVND (reference sequence).

A note on this clone: The same CDR3 also results from other DNA sequences found in this sample. This sequence joins TRBV11-3 and TRBJ2-3; 10 bases agree with TRBD1. Germline CDR1 reads SGHNT; CDR2 reads YENEEA. CDR3 length equals 15 residues. V shed 5 bases and J 1 base; nucleotides not matched to a gene: 3. The CDR3 region has the DNA TGTGCCAGCAGCCGACAGGGGGCTGGCACAGATACGCAGTATTTT. It codes for CASSRQGAGTDTQYF. The full variable domain, completed using reference TRBV11-3 and TRBJ2-3, is EAGVVQSPRYKIIEKKQPVAFWCNPISGHNTLYWYLQNLGQGPELLIRYENEEAVDDSQLPKDRFSAERLKGVDSTLKIQPAELGDSAVYLCASSRQGAGTDTQYFGPGTRLTVL.

This sequence joins TRBV4-1 and TRBJ1-6; TRBD1 is a possible D gene (5 bases). Per germline, CDR1 MGHRA and CDR2 YSYEKL. Trimming shortened V by 4 bases and J by 8 bases, and 18 bases separated the two germline ends. The CDR3 extends over 16 amino acids. DNA of the CDR3: TGCGCCAGCAGCCGAGAGCTCCAGGGTAATGATTCACCCCTCCACTTT. The encoded protein is CASSRELQGNDSPLHF.

This rearrangement joins TRBV10-3 to TRBJ1-1; D may be TRBD1 (5 bases). This CDR3 region has 12 residues. Germline V gene data show CDR1 as ENHRY and CDR2 as SYGVKD. V shed 2 bases and J shed 5 bases, with 6 bases lying between them. Written as DNA, the CDR3 is TGTGCCATCAGTGAGGGGGGGACTGAAGCTTTCTTT. Its translation is CAISEGGTEAFF.

This chain connects TRBV24-1 to TRBJ2-5, with TRBD2 identical over 11 bases. The CDR3 loop spans 18 amino acids. With 4 bases clipped from V and 2 bases from J, the junction kept 11 bases outside the gene matches. Per germline, CDR1 KGHDR and CDR2 SFDVKD. The CDR3 loop is CATSEGKLAGGLQETQYF. CDR3 DNA: TGTGCCACCAGTGAGGGGAAGCTAGCGGGGGGTTTACAAGAGACCCAGTACTTC.

The rearrangement joins TRBV5-1 to TRBJ1-1; D call uncertain. Trimming cost V 0 bases and J 1 base, with 10 bases left between them. Germline V gene sequence: CDR1 SGHRS, CDR2 YFSETQ. This CDR3 has 15 amino acids. CDR3 nucleotide sequence: TGCGCCAGCAGCTTGGTGGCAGGAGGGAACACTGAAGCTTTCTTT. The encoded protein is CASSLVAGGNTEAFF.

The table lists this clone with a few counts. Within the sample, other DNA sequences also encode this same CDR3. The chain carries TRBV4-1 and TRBJ1-1; no firm D call. Germline-derived CDR1 and CDR2 are MGHRA and YSYEKL. The CDR3 covers 14 residues. V lost 4 bases, J lost 1 base, and 10 bases lay in between. This CDR3 reads CASSPETGNTEAFF. CDR3 sequence (DNA): TGCGCCAGCAGCCCAGAGACGGGGAACACTGAAGCTTTCTTT.

J is TRBJ2-5 and V is TRBV7-3; D possibly corresponds to TRBD2 (5 bases). The CDR3 sequence is 15 residues long. The V end lost 5 bases, the J end lost 2 bases, and 15 bases lay between the germline ends. The germline CDR1 and CDR2 sequences are SGHTA and FQGTGA. The CDR3: CASSLLGGEQETQYF. The DNA of the CDR3 is TGTGCCAGCAGCCTACTCGGAGGAGAACAAGAGACCCAGTACTTC.

This sequence joins TRBV7-9 and TRBJ1-1, with D tentatively TRBD1 (5 bases). This CDR3 comprises 15 residues. Germline values: CDR1 SEHNR, CDR2 FQNEAQ (reference sequence). Trimming left V 5 bases short and J 1 base short, with 14 bases between. CDR3 protein: CASSGPQDGNTEAFF. As DNA, the CDR3 is TGTGCCAGCAGCGGACCACAGGATGGGAACACTGAAGCTTTCTTT.

This chain joins TRBV5-4 and TRBJ1-4; 11 positions agree with TRBD1. The CDR3 runs to 15 residues. CDR1 is SGHNT, CDR2 YYREEE, per germline (reference sequence). The J segment lost 8 bases and the V segment lost 4 bases, leaving 7 bases of the junction unmatched. Written as DNA, the CDR3 is TGTGCCAGCAGCCTGGGAGGACAGGGGGCCGAAAAACTGTTTTTT. This sequence encodes CASSLGGQGAEKLFF.

The V and J genes are TRBV5-3 and TRBJ2-3; 8 nucleotides agree with TRBD2. TRBV5-3 is known as an ORF, though its function is uncertain. The CDR3 is 14 amino acids. V was pared by 10 bases and J by 3 bases, with 10 bases of the junction left unmatched. The DNA for the CDR3 is TGTGCCGGAACGGGAGGGGCGGGGACAGATACGCAGTATTTT. Translation gives CAGTGGAGTDTQYF.